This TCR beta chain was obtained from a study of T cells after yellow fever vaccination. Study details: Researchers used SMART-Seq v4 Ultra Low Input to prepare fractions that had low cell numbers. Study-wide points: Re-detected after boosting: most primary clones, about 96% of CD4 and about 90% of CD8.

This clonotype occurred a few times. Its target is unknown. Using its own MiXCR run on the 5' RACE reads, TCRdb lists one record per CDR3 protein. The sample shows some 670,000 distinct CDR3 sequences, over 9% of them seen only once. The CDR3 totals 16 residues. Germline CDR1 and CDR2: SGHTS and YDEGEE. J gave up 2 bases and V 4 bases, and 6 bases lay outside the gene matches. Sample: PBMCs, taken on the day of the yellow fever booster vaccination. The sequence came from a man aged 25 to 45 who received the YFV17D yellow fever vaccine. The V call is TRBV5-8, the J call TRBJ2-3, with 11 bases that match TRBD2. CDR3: CASSPLAGGATDTQYF. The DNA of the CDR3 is TGTGCCAGCAGCCCCTTAGCGGGGGGGGCCACAGATACGCAGTATTTT. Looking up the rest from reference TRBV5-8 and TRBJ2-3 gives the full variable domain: EAGVTQSPTHLIKTRGQQATLRCSPISGHTSVYWYQQALGLGLQFLLWYDEGEERNRGNFPPRFSGRQFPNYSSELNVNALELEDSALYLCASSPLAGGATDTQYFGPGTRLTVL.